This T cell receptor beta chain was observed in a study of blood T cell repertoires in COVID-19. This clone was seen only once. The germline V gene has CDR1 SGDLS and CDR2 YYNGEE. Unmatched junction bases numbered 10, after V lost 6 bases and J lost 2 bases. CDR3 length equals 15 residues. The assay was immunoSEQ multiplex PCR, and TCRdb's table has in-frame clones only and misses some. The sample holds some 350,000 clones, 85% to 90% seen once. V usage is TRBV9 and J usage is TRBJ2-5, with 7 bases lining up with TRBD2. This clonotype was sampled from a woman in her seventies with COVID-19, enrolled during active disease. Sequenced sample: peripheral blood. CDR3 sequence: CASNRGEWLQETQYF. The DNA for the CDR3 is TGTGCCAGCAACCGGGGGGAATGGCTTCAAGAGACCCAGTACTTC.